Listed here are 25 T cell receptor beta chains from one sample, sequenced in a study of blood T cell repertoires in COVID-19. Assay used: immunoSEQ multiplex PCR; TCRdb lists only in-frame clones, some missing. The sample shows around 140,000 clones, 84% of them seen only once. The sequencing sample was made of peripheral blood. The receptors stem from a woman older than 75 with acute or convalescent COVID-19.

This chain joins TRBV5-5 and TRBJ2-7; the match to TRBD2 covers 7 bases. The germline CDR1 and CDR2 sequences are SGHKS and YYEKEE (reference sequence). V shed 2 bases and J 4 bases; nucleotides not matched to a gene: 6. The CDR3 consists of 14 residues. CDR3 bases: TGTGCCAGCAGCTTTTCTAGCGGACCTTACGAGCAGTACTTC. This gives the protein CASSFSSGPYEQYF.

The chain uses TRBV6-6 and TRBJ1-4; possible D gene TRBD1, 5 bases. The germline V gene has CDR1 MNHNY and CDR2 SVGAGI (reference sequence). Trimming cost V 7 bases and J 3 bases, with 12 bases left between them. The CDR3 is made up of 14 amino acids. As DNA, the CDR3 is TGTGCCAGCAAAGTGGGGGGGGCTAATGAAAAACTGTTTTTT. The encoded protein is CASKVGGANEKLFF.

The J gene is TRBJ1-3, the V gene TRBV3-1 (or the pseudogene TRBV3-2); 7 nucleotides agree with TRBD1. The CDR3 is made up of 14 amino acids. Germline CDR1 is LGHDT and CDR2 is YNNKEL (reference sequence). V gave up 4 bases and J gave up 3 bases; unmatched junction bases: 3. The CDR3 DNA sequence: TGTGCCAGCAGCCGGCAGGGGGTTGGAAACACCATATATTTT. It encodes CASSRQGVGNTIYF.

The V gene is TRBV19, the J gene TRBJ2-2; possible D gene TRBD1, 6 bases. The CDR3 consists of 14 residues. Germline V CDR1 and CDR2: LNHDA, SQIVND (reference sequence). Trimming removed 4 bases at V and 1 base at J, with 7 bases between. In DNA form, the CDR3 reads TGTGCCAGTAGTAACAGGGTGAACACCGGGGAGCTGTTTTTT. Translating gives CASSNRVNTGELFF.

This clone was detected once. This chain uses TRBV7-2 with TRBJ1-3, with 8 bases fitting TRBD1. This CDR3 is built from 14 residues. The V and J ends lost 1 base and 6 bases, in that order; junction bases with no gene match: 2. Germline loops: CDR1 SGHTA, CDR2 FQGNSA. The DNA of the CDR3 is TGTGCCAGCAGCTTAGGGACAGGGCTAAACACCATATATTTT. It codes for CASSLGTGLNTIYF.

The V and J genes are TRBV29-1 and TRBJ1-3; a possible D gene is TRBD1 (5 bases). The CDR3 is 12 residues long. Germline CDR1 is SQVTM and CDR2 is ANQGSEA. Trimming left V 7 bases short and J 8 bases short, with 15 bases between. Written as DNA, the CDR3 is TGCAGCGGTGGTTGGGGCCGGGACACCATATATTTT. Translating gives CSGGWGRDTIYF.

The V gene is TRBV29-1, the J gene TRBJ1-2; TRBD1 matches at 7 bases. Germline values: CDR1 SQVTM, CDR2 ANQGSEA. The CDR3 has 11 amino acids. Trimming at V came to 7 bases and at J to 4 bases, leaving 3 bases not matched to a gene. This CDR3 reads CSGAGGYGYTF. CDR3 DNA sequence: TGCAGCGGTGCAGGGGGCTATGGCTACACCTTC.

The chain has TRBV10-3 and TRBJ1-2; 8 positions agree with TRBD1. CDR1 ENHRY and CDR2 SYGVKD come from the germline V gene. V lost 7 bases, J lost 8 bases, and 9 bases stayed unmatched. The CDR3 runs 13 residues. CDR3 loop: CAINGRGLDGYTF. The CDR3 region has the DNA TGTGCCATCAATGGCAGGGGGCTGGACGGCTACACCTTC.

V usage is TRBV13 and J usage is TRBJ2-7; D is unclear. Trimming pared 5 bases from V and 2 bases from J, leaving 10 bases between. Germline CDR1 and CDR2: PRHDT and FYEKMQ (reference sequence). The CDR3 is 13 amino acids. The CDR3 nucleotides read TGTGCCAGCAGCCCGAGAGGAACCTACGAGCAGTACTTC. Its protein product is CASSPRGTYEQYF.

V gene TRBV10-3 combines with J gene TRBJ1-2, with a tentative D call TRBD1 (5 bases). The CDR3 loop spans 13 amino acids. The germline gives CDR1 ENHRY, CDR2 SYGVKD. Between the trimmed V and J ends, which lost 2 bases and 1 base, there was a span of 5 bases. The CDR3 is CAISEQGNYGYTF. DNA for the CDR3: TGTGCCATCAGTGAGCAGGGTAACTATGGCTACACCTTC.

The J gene is TRBJ2-7, the V gene TRBV5-5; D possibly corresponds to TRBD1 (6 bases). This CDR3 comprises 13 residues. CDR1 and CDR2 from the germline V gene are SGHKS and YYEKEE (reference sequence). V was clipped by 5 bases and J by 7 bases, with 16 bases between them. In DNA form, the CDR3 reads TGTGCCAGCAGGTACGTGGGGGCAGCAGAGCAGTACTTC. It translates to CASRYVGAAEQYF.

The chain joins TRBV5-6 to TRBJ2-7, with TRBD1 matching 7 bases. This CDR3 is 14 amino acids long. The V and J ends lost 5 bases and 2 bases, in that order; junction bases with no gene match: 7. Germline CDR1 SGHDT, CDR2 YYEEEE. The DNA for the CDR3 is TGTGCCAGCAGGATCCGGGACAGCCCCTACGAGCAGTACTTC. Translating gives CASRIRDSPYEQYF. The complete variable domain, with remaining parts taken from reference TRBV5-6 and TRBJ2-7, reads DAGVTQSPTHLIKTRGQQVTLRCSPKSGHDTVSWYQQALGQGPQFIFQYYEEEERQRGNFPDRFSGHQFPNYSSELNVNALLLGDSALYLCASRIRDSPYEQYFGPGTRLTVT.

This clone has just a few counts. The V call is TRBV10-2, the J call TRBJ2-5, with D tentatively TRBD1 (5 bases). The CDR3 has 13 residues. Per germline, CDR1 WSHSY and CDR2 SAAADI. V lost 4 bases, J lost 4 bases, and 10 bases lay in between. CDR3 residues: CASSVGARETQYF. The CDR3 coding sequence is TGCGCCAGCAGTGTTGGGGCCAGAGAGACCCAGTACTTC.

The table lists this clone with a few counts. CDR3 sequence: CASFRGKNSYNEQFF. The DNA for the CDR3 is TGTGCCAGTTTTAGGGGGAAGAACTCCTACAATGAGCAGTTCTTC. The chain links TRBV5-6 to TRBJ2-1, with D possibly matching TRBD1 (6 bases). V lost 8 bases and J lost 0, with 15 bases in between. CDR3 length: 15 amino acids. CDR1 and CDR2 from the germline V gene are SGHDT and YYEEEE.

This rearrangement joins TRBV6-1 to TRBJ1-2; D gene unclear. V lost 2 bases, J lost 4 bases, and 14 bases lay in between. CDR3 size: 15 residues. The germline gives CDR1 MNHNS, CDR2 SASEGT. CDR3 sequence (DNA): TGTGCCAGCAGTGAACTATTGGTGGCAGGCTATGGCTACACCTTC. This translates into CASSELLVAGYGYTF.

The V and J genes are TRBV29-1 and TRBJ2-1; D possibly corresponds to TRBD2 (7 bases). The germline V gene has CDR1 SQVTM and CDR2 ANQGSEA. CDR3 length equals 13 residues. V shed 6 bases and J shed 9 bases, with 18 bases lying between them. The CDR3 region is CSVPGEGRGEQFF. The DNA of the CDR3 is TGCAGCGTGCCAGGGGAGGGTAGGGGTGAGCAGTTCTTC.

J is TRBJ2-3 and V is TRBV29-1; 10 bases are shared with TRBD2. Germline CDR1 and CDR2: SQVTM and ANQGSEA. The CDR3 contains 14 residues. V shed 6 bases and J 4 bases; nucleotides not matched to a gene: 7. This CDR3 is CSVLGTSAPDTQYF. Here the CDR3 DNA reads TGCAGCGTCCTCGGGACTAGCGCTCCAGATACGCAGTATTTT.

CDR3 coding DNA: TGTGCCAGCAGTTACTCGAGGGGGGGGATGACAGATACGCAGTATTTT. This gives the protein CASSYSRGGMTDTQYF. V gene TRBV6-6 combines with J gene TRBJ2-3; D perhaps matches TRBD2 (7 bases). The CDR3 contains 16 residues. V was trimmed by 0 bases and J by 3 bases, leaving 13 bases between them. Germline V gene lookup returns CDR1 MNHNY and CDR2 SVGAGI (reference sequence).

The gene calls are TRBV7-9 and TRBJ2-5; weak D call: TRBD1 (6 bases). Germline V lookup: CDR1 SEHNR, CDR2 FQNEAQ (reference sequence). Trimming stripped 2 bases from V and 1 base from J, with 8 bases between. This CDR3 is 14 amino acids long. The DNA of the CDR3 is TGTGCCAGCAGCTTAATGGGGGCCCAAGAGACCCAGTACTTC. It encodes CASSLMGAQETQYF.

The chain is built from TRBV25-1 and TRBJ1-2; D is uncertain. Per the germline V gene, CDR1 is MGHDK and CDR2 is SYGVNS. V lost 3 bases and J 2 bases, leaving 13 bases between the germline ends. The CDR3 loop spans 15 amino acids. The CDR3 sequence is CASSDPTYTNYGYTF. The DNA for the CDR3 is TGTGCCAGCAGTGACCCGACATACACCAACTATGGCTACACCTTC.

This clone was seen once. This chain's CDR3 is CASSLAPGREGETQYF. DNA for the CDR3: TGTGCCAGCAGCTTAGCGCCTGGCAGGGAGGGTGAGACCCAGTACTTC. The J gene is TRBJ2-5, the V gene TRBV7-2, with 7 bases matching TRBD2. Germline V gene data show CDR1 as SGHTA and CDR2 as FQGNSA. The CDR3 totals 16 residues. Trimming took 0 bases from V and 5 from J; bases not matched to a gene: 9.

The CDR3 bases are TGCAGCGTTGAACGGCAGACAGGGGTCTATGGCTACACCTTC. Amino acids: CSVERQTGVYGYTF. The chain carries TRBV29-1 and TRBJ1-2, with 8 bases that match TRBD1. CDR3 length: 14 amino acids. V lost 2 bases, J lost 4 bases, and 6 bases stayed unmatched. The V gene's germline CDR1 is SQVTM and CDR2 ANQGSEA.

The chain joins TRBV10-3 to TRBJ2-1; 10 nucleotides line up with TRBD2. CDR3 length: 14 residues. V lost 8 bases, J lost 8 bases, and 9 bases stayed unmatched. Germline lookup yields CDR1 ENHRY and CDR2 SYGVKD. CDR3 DNA: TGTGCCATCGGGGGGGGACTAGCGATCGATGAGCAGTTCTTC. Its translation: CAIGGGLAIDEQFF.

This clone appeared once. The genes are TRBV5-1 and TRBJ1-1; 7 bases are shared with TRBD1. Trimming at V came to 4 bases and at J to 1 base, leaving 7 bases not matched to a gene. CDR1 is SGHRS and CDR2 is YFSETQ in the germline V gene. The CDR3 totals 15 residues. CDR3 in amino acids: CASSLGGGTNTEAFF. DNA of the CDR3: TGCGCCAGCAGCCTTGGAGGGGGCACGAACACTGAAGCTTTCTTT.

This clone turned up a few times. The genes are TRBV29-1 and TRBJ1-2; maybe TRBD1 (5 bases). The germline V gene encodes CDR1 SQVTM and CDR2 ANQGSEA. There are 13 residues in the CDR3. Trimming shortened V by 7 bases and J by 7 bases, and 19 bases separated the two germline ends. This CDR3 is CSGSLRGISGYTF. The CDR3 DNA follows: TGCAGCGGGTCCTTAAGGGGAATCAGTGGCTACACCTTC.